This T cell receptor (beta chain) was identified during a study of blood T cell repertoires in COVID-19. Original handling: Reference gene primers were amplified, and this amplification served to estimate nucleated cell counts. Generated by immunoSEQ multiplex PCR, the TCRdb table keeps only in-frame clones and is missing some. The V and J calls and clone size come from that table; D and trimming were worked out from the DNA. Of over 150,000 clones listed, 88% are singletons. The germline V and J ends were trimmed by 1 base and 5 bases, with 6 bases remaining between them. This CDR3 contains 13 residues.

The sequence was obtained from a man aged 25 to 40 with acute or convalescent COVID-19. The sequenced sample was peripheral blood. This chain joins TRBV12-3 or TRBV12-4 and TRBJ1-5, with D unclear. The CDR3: CASSLGADQPQHF. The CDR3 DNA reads TGTGCCAGCAGTTTAGGTGCGGATCAGCCCCAGCATTTT.